This T cell receptor (beta chain) came from a study of T cells in Graves' hyperthyroidism and ophthalmopathy. Trimming pared 0 bases from V and 7 bases from J, leaving 25 bases between. The germline CDR1 and CDR2 sequences are SGDLS and YYNGEE. The CDR3 is 18 amino acids. This clonotype was seen a handful of times. Regions amplified from RNA transcripts were the TCR beta CDR3 regions. In the first-round RT-PCR of the TCR CDR3, the HTBI primer set was used. TCRdb re-derived calls from the multiplex PCR reads in MiXCR, one entry per CDR3 protein. The data hold 600,000 to 700,000 distinct CDR3 sequences, with over 40% observed a single time.

The receptor comes from an adult man with Graves' disease, either hyperthyroidism or ophthalmopathy (not recorded which). The rearrangement uses TRBV9 and TRBJ1-2; TRBD1 is a possible D gene (5 bases). The specimen was peripheral blood or thyroid tissue (not recorded which). CDR3 protein: CASSVDWRGGEEDLGYTF. In nucleotides, the CDR3 is TGTGCCAGCAGCGTAGATTGGCGGGGGGGGGAAGAGGATCTTGGCTACACCTTC. The whole variable domain, remainder taken from reference TRBV9 and TRBJ1-2, is DSGVTQTPKHLITATGQRVTLRCSPRSGDLSVYWYQQSLDQGLQFLIQYYNGEERAKGNILERFSAQQFPDLHSELNLSSLELGDSALYFCASSVDWRGGEEDLGYTFGSGTRLTVV.